This T cell receptor (beta chain) derives from a study of technical replicates of blood from a few donors. Assay used: immunoSEQ multiplex PCR; TCRdb lists only in-frame clones, some missing. There are approximately 15,000 clones in the sample; 70% to 90% occur only once, and approximately 13% lies in the top ten. Looked up from germline, CDR1 is MNHNY and CDR2 is SVGAGI (reference sequence). This CDR3 contains 15 residues. The germline V and J ends were trimmed by 0 bases and 2 bases, with 7 bases remaining between them. The source of this sequence is a human donor in good health. Sequencing was carried out using PBMCs. The chain recombines TRBV6-6 with TRBJ2-2; unclear D gene. The CDR3 spells CASSYSNRNTGELFF. The CDR3 DNA follows: TGTGCCAGCAGTTACTCGAACAGAAACACCGGGGAGCTGTTTTTT.